One sample yielded the 18 T cell receptor beta chains listed below, sequenced in a study of T cell changes during pregnancy in multiple sclerosis. Profiling relied on immunoSEQ multiplex PCR, and the TCRdb table lists in-frame clones only, not all of them. This sample has approximately 80,000 clones, with around 90% found just once. The source material was PBMCs, sampled in the first trimester of pregnancy. The receptors were sampled from a female donor in good health, serving as a control in a pregnancy study. Some clones in this sample may be carry-over from other donors' samples.

The chain carries TRBV27 and TRBJ2-7; no clear D. The CDR3 covers 13 residues. Looked up from germline, CDR1 is MNHEY and CDR2 is SMNVEV (reference sequence). V shed 7 bases and J shed 2 bases, with 12 bases lying between them. CDR3 coding DNA: TGTGCCAGCATTGGGCAGCCCACCTACGAGCAGTACTTC. The encoded protein is CASIGQPTYEQYF.

The J gene is TRBJ2-7, the V gene TRBV5-1, with TRBD1 matching 7 bases. Losses at the gene ends were 0 bases for V and 3 bases for J; bases not matched to a gene: 3. This CDR3 comprises 14 residues. Germline CDR1 reads SGHRS; CDR2 reads YFSETQ. CDR3 sequence: CASSLGQGGYEQYF. CDR3 sequence (DNA): TGCGCCAGCAGCTTGGGACAGGGCGGCTACGAGCAGTACTTC.

This clone was observed once. The genes are TRBV4-1 and TRBJ1-3; D is unclear. V was cut by 2 bases and J by 1 base, with 9 bases left in between. There are 15 residues in the CDR3. Germline loops: CDR1 MGHRA, CDR2 YSYEKL. CDR3 DNA sequence: TGCGCCAGCAGCCAACCCACAGCTTCTGGAAACACCATATATTTT. This gives the protein CASSQPTASGNTIYF.

The chain combines TRBV5-1 with TRBJ2-5; weak D call: TRBD2 (5 bases). Germline CDR1 SGHRS, CDR2 YFSETQ. CDR3 length: 13 amino acids. Trimming removed 1 base from V and 3 bases from J, with 7 bases in between. Here the CDR3 reads CASSLIGKETQYF. Here the CDR3 DNA reads TGCGCCAGCAGCTTGATCGGGAAAGAGACCCAGTACTTC.

This clone was picked up one time. V gene TRBV5-4 combines with J gene TRBJ2-5, with 7 bases aligning to TRBD2. Germline V gene sequence: CDR1 SGHNT, CDR2 YYREEE (reference sequence). The V and J ends lost 4 bases and 5 bases, in that order; junction bases with no gene match: 8. The CDR3 consists of 14 residues. The CDR3: CASSASQGGETQYF. For the CDR3, the DNA is TGTGCCAGCAGCGCCTCCCAGGGAGGGGAGACCCAGTACTTC. Full variable domain (missing parts from reference TRBV5-4 and TRBJ2-5): ETGVTQSPTHLIKTRGQQVTLRCSSQSGHNTVSWYQQALGQGPQFIFQYYREEENGRGNFPPRFSGLQFPNYSSELNVNALELDDSALYLCASSASQGGETQYFGPGTRLLVL.

The V gene is TRBV4-2, the J gene TRBJ2-7; TRBD2 is a possible D gene (6 bases). This CDR3 has 15 amino acids. Between the trimmed V and J ends, which lost 1 base and 0 bases, there was a span of 10 bases. In germline, CDR1 is LGHNA, CDR2 YNFKEQ. CDR3 region: CASSQGAGSSYEQYF. In DNA form, the CDR3 reads TGTGCCAGCAGCCAAGGTGCGGGGAGCTCCTACGAGCAGTACTTC.

The gene calls are TRBV7-9 and TRBJ2-3; the D gene is possibly TRBD1 (5 bases). The CDR3 has 12 amino acids. V lost 5 bases, J lost 6 bases, and 9 bases lay in between. CDR1 and CDR2 from the germline V gene are SEHNR and FQNEAQ (reference sequence). The CDR3 protein is CASSQGSDTQYF. The CDR3 bases are TGTGCCAGCAGCCAGGGCTCGGATACGCAGTATTTT. The whole variable domain, filled in from reference TRBV7-9 and TRBJ2-3, reads DTGVSQNPRHKITKRGQNVTFRCDPISEHNRLYWYRQTLGQGPEFLTYFQNEAQLEKSRLLSDRFSAERPKGSFSTLEIQRTEQGDSAMYLCASSQGSDTQYFGPGTRLTVL.

The genes are TRBV18 and TRBJ2-7, with 7 bases matching TRBD1. Germline-derived CDR1 and CDR2 are KGHSH and LQKENI. The CDR3 is 17 amino acids. J lost 5 bases, V lost 1 base, and 14 bases had no gene match. CDR3 DNA sequence: TGTGCCAGCTCACCACAAGGGGGCGCGGGTCTCGAACACGAGCAGTACTTC. This encodes CASSPQGGAGLEHEQYF.

The rearrangement uses TRBV27 and TRBJ2-2; 11 bases line up with TRBD1. The germline CDR1 and CDR2 sequences are MNHEY and SMNVEV (reference sequence). The V gene end was trimmed by 4 bases and the J gene end by 6 bases; junction bases not matched to a gene: 4. The CDR3 sequence is 15 residues long. DNA of the CDR3: TGTGCCAGCAGTTCCGGGACAGGGGGAGCCGGGGAGCTGTTTTTT. This sequence encodes CASSSGTGGAGELFF.

The chain uses TRBV28 and TRBJ2-2; D possibly corresponds to TRBD1 (5 bases). Per the germline V gene, CDR1 is MDHEN and CDR2 is SYDVKM. Trimming removed 4 bases from V and 9 bases from J, with 12 bases in between. The length of the CDR3 is 13 residues. CDR3 sequence: CASSSRGNRELFF. The CDR3 bases are TGTGCCAGCAGTTCAAGGGGAAACAGGGAGCTGTTTTTT.

V gene TRBV15 combines with J gene TRBJ2-7; 9 nucleotides agree with TRBD1. With V trimmed by 1 base and J by 7 bases, 11 bases remained unmatched. Germline values: CDR1 LNHNV, CDR2 YYDKDF (reference sequence). This CDR3 comprises 16 residues. The CDR3 loop is CATSRGTGGESEEQYF. CDR3 DNA sequence: TGTGCCACCAGCAGAGGAACAGGGGGCGAGTCTGAGGAGCAGTACTTC.

As to this clone: Distinct nucleotide sequences in the sample also encode this CDR3. This sequence joins TRBV27 and TRBJ1-5, with 10 positions matching TRBD1. CDR1 and CDR2 (germline): MNHEY, SMNVEV (reference sequence). The V segment lost 6 bases and the J segment 2 bases; nucleotides outside the gene matches: 4. This CDR3 is built from 15 residues. In DNA, the CDR3 is TGTGCCAGCAGAAGACAGGGGGCGGGCAATCAGCCCCAGCATTTT. Translating it yields CASRRQGAGNQPQHF.

The CDR3 DNA sequence: TGTGCCAGTAGTATAAGTGGCGGCGGCTACACCTTC. Its protein product is CASSISGGGYTF. The chain employs TRBV19 and TRBJ1-2; no clear D gene. The germline V gene has CDR1 LNHDA and CDR2 SQIVND (reference sequence). This CDR3 contains 12 residues. Trimming shortened V by 2 bases and J by 8 bases, and 9 bases separated the two germline ends.

The chain couples TRBV15 to TRBJ1-5; 10 nucleotides align to TRBD1. CDR1 is LNHNV and CDR2 is YYDKDF in the germline V gene (reference sequence). The junction had 4 bases not matched to a gene; V was cut back by 0 bases and J by 2 bases. The CDR3 length is 17 residues. The CDR3 coding sequence is TGTGCCACCAGCAGAGATAGGGACAGGGGTGGCAATCAGCCCCAGCATTTT. Translation: CATSRDRDRGGNQPQHF.

The gene calls are TRBV9 and TRBJ1-2, with 7 positions matching TRBD1. The germline gives CDR1 SGDLS, CDR2 YYNGEE. This CDR3 comprises 15 residues. Losses at the gene ends were 4 bases for V and 4 bases for J; bases not matched to a gene: 10. Here the CDR3 reads CASSPRQGLPYGYTF. DNA for the CDR3: TGTGCCAGCAGCCCGCGACAGGGCCTTCCCTATGGCTACACCTTC.

This rearrangement joins TRBV7-8 to TRBJ2-7; D ambiguous. The germline CDR1 and CDR2 sequences are SGHVS and FQNEAQ. Trimming removed 1 base at V and 0 bases at J, with 13 bases between. CDR3 length equals 16 residues. The CDR3 region has the DNA TGTGCCAGCAGCTTAGAAGTGGGCAGTTACTCCTACGAGCAGTACTTC. This encodes CASSLEVGSYSYEQYF.

The gene calls are TRBV28 and TRBJ1-4; no firm D call. The CDR3 extends over 15 amino acids. V lost 5 bases and J 0 bases, leaving 10 bases between the germline ends. Germline CDR1 is MDHEN and CDR2 is SYDVKM. CDR3 nucleotides: TGTGCCAGCAGTGCTCGGTCCTCAACTAATGAAAAACTGTTTTTT. It yields the protein CASSARSSTNEKLFF.

In nucleotides, the CDR3 is TGCGCCAGCAGCCAACTCGAGGACAGGGGAACTTTCTTT. Its translation: CASSQLEDRGTFF. The chain couples TRBV4-1 to TRBJ1-1, with TRBD1 matching over 9 bases. From germline, CDR1 is MGHRA and CDR2 YSYEKL. This CDR3 comprises 13 residues. V was clipped by 2 bases and J by 12 bases; unmatched bases: 7.